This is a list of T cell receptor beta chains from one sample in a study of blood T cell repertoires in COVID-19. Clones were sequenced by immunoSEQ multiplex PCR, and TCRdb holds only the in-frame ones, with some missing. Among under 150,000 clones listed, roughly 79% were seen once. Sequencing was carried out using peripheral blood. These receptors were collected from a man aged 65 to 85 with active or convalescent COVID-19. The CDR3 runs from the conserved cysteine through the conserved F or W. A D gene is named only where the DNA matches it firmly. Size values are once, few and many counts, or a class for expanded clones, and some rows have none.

cdr3_aa: CASSGTGFTEAFF
cdr3_nt: TGTGCCAGCTCAGGTACAGGGTTCACTGAAGCTTTCTTT
v_call: TRBV18
d_call: NA
clone_size: NA
cdr3_length: 13
j_call: TRBJ1-1

cdr3_aa: CASSHYGLADQTAYEQYF
cdr3_nt: TGTGCCAGCAGCCATTACGGACTAGCCGATCAAACCGCCTACGAGCAGTACTTC
v_call: TRBV4-2
d_call: TRBD2
clone_size: NA
cdr3_length: 18
j_call: TRBJ2-7

cdr3_aa: CASSRSGTGNTEAFF
cdr3_nt: TGTGCCAGCAGTAGATCCGGGACAGGGAACACTGAAGCTTTCTTT
v_call: TRBV27
d_call: TRBD1
clone_size: few
cdr3_length: 15
j_call: TRBJ1-1

cdr3_aa: CASSGSVGETQYF
cdr3_nt: TGTGCCAGCAGTGGATCGGTCGGGGAGACCCAGTACTTC
v_call: TRBV2
d_call: NA
clone_size: few
cdr3_length: 13
j_call: TRBJ2-5

cdr3_aa: CASSEGGRDNEQFF
cdr3_nt: TGTGCCAGTAGTGAGGGGGGGAGGGACAATGAGCAGTTCTTC
v_call: TRBV19
d_call: NA
clone_size: NA
cdr3_length: 14
j_call: TRBJ2-1

cdr3_aa: CASSYRTGELYEQYF
cdr3_nt: TGTGCCAGCAGTTACAGGACAGGAGAATTATACGAGCAGTACTTC
v_call: TRBV6-2/TRBV6-3
d_call: TRBD1
clone_size: NA
cdr3_length: 15
j_call: TRBJ2-7

cdr3_aa: CASSLAGSNQPQHF
cdr3_nt: TGTGCCAGCAGTTTAGCAGGGAGCAATCAGCCCCAGCATTTT
v_call: TRBV28
d_call: NA
clone_size: NA
cdr3_length: 14
j_call: TRBJ1-5

cdr3_aa: CASSPGTGGFNEQFF
cdr3_nt: TGCGCCAGCAGCCCGGGGACAGGGGGGTTCAATGAGCAGTTCTTC
v_call: TRBV5-1
d_call: TRBD1
clone_size: NA
cdr3_length: 15
j_call: TRBJ2-1

cdr3_aa: CASRAGNEKLFF
cdr3_nt: TGTGCCAGCAGGGCAGGAAATGAAAAACTGTTTTTT
v_call: TRBV6-5
d_call: NA
clone_size: NA
cdr3_length: 12
j_call: TRBJ1-4

cdr3_aa: CASSIGQAAKLNQPQHF
cdr3_nt: TGTGCCAGTAGTATCGGACAGGCGGCGAAGCTAAATCAGCCCCAGCATTTT
v_call: TRBV19
d_call: TRBD1
clone_size: once
cdr3_length: 17
j_call: TRBJ1-5

cdr3_aa: CASSLGSRGAGETQYF
cdr3_nt: TGTGCCAGCAGCTTAGGCTCGCGGGGGGCCGGTGAGACCCAGTACTTC
v_call: TRBV7-6
d_call: TRBD2
clone_size: NA
cdr3_length: 16
j_call: TRBJ2-5

cdr3_aa: CASSLNRNTEAFF
cdr3_nt: TGTGCCAGCAGCTTGAACAGGAACACTGAAGCTTTCTTT
v_call: TRBV7-3
d_call: NA
clone_size: NA
cdr3_length: 13
j_call: TRBJ1-1

cdr3_aa: CASTSTAPGNSPLHF
cdr3_nt: TGTGCCAGCACCTCGACAGCGCCGGGTAATTCACCCCTCCACTTT
v_call: TRBV3-1/TRBV3-2
d_call: NA
clone_size: NA
cdr3_length: 15
j_call: TRBJ1-6

cdr3_aa: CASSPTNEKLFF
cdr3_nt: TGTGCCAGCAGCCCGACAAATGAAAAACTGTTTTTT
v_call: TRBV2
d_call: NA
clone_size: NA
cdr3_length: 12
j_call: TRBJ1-4

cdr3_aa: CSVSTYNEQFF
cdr3_nt: TGCAGCGTCTCTACTTACAATGAGCAGTTCTTC
v_call: TRBV29-1
d_call: NA
clone_size: few
cdr3_length: 11
j_call: TRBJ2-1

cdr3_aa: CASSDRAAGPQHF
cdr3_nt: TGTGCCAGCTCGGACAGGGCGGCGGGGCCCCAGCATTTT
v_call: TRBV6-5
d_call: TRBD1
clone_size: NA
cdr3_length: 13
j_call: TRBJ1-5

cdr3_aa: CASSPLWGHEQYF
cdr3_nt: TGTGCCAGTAGCCCCCTGTGGGGCCACGAGCAGTACTTC
v_call: TRBV19
d_call: NA
clone_size: NA
cdr3_length: 13
j_call: TRBJ2-7